The 26 T cell receptor beta chains listed next were all sequenced from one sample in a study of cytomegalovirus exposure and HLA in healthy donors. This PCR relied on a set of 60 Vbeta primers and 13 Jbeta primers. The table came from immunoSEQ multiplex PCR; TCRdb's copy has only in-frame clones and leaves some out. The sample includes approximately 96,000 clones, approximately 79% of them seen just once. Sequencing was carried out using PBMCs. All receptors derive from a male donor in good health and CMV-seronegative.

This clone showed up just once. The chain recombines TRBV6-5 with TRBJ1-1, with D possibly TRBD1 on 5 matching bases. CDR1 is MNHEY and CDR2 is SVGAGI in the germline V gene. The ends were cut back, 6 bases at V and 1 base at J, with 6 bases in the middle. This CDR3 has 12 amino acids. The DNA for the CDR3 is TGTGCCAGCAGCAGGGAGAACACTGAAGCTTTCTTT. This gives the protein CASSRENTEAFF.

This rearrangement joins TRBV27 to TRBJ2-2; TRBD2 might be the D (7 bases). Between the trimmed V and J ends, which lost 2 bases and 7 bases, there was a span of 20 bases. CDR3 length: 17 amino acids. Germline V gene lookup returns CDR1 MNHEY and CDR2 SMNVEV (reference sequence). The CDR3 nucleotides read TGTGCCAGCAGTTTACTTGCCGGGAGGAGGGGGAACGGGGAGCTGTTTTTT. Amino acids: CASSLLAGRRGNGELFF.

The chain carries TRBV6-5 and TRBJ1-2; 8 bases agree with TRBD1. Trimming at V came to 6 bases and at J to 0 bases, leaving 6 bases not matched to a gene. The CDR3 is 15 residues long. Germline V gene sequence: CDR1 MNHEY, CDR2 SVGAGI. CDR3 protein: CASSQQGVTNYGYTF. CDR3 bases: TGTGCCAGCAGCCAACAGGGGGTCACTAACTATGGCTACACCTTC.

V gene TRBV2 combines with J gene TRBJ2-7, with 10 bases that match TRBD2. The CDR3 extends over 13 amino acids. Unmatched junction bases numbered 4, after V lost 7 bases and J lost 4 bases. CDR1 is SNHLY, CDR2 FYNNEI, per germline. CDR3 coding DNA: TGTGCCAGCACGCCTAGCGGGAGTTACGAGCAGTACTTC. It encodes CASTPSGSYEQYF.

The chain uses TRBV2 and TRBJ2-3; 11 bases match TRBD2. V lost 7 bases and J lost 3; bases outside the gene matches: 9. Germline V gene data show CDR1 as SNHLY and CDR2 as FYNNEI. The CDR3 has 16 residues. CDR3 residues: CASTPTSGTPTDTQYF. DNA of the CDR3: TGTGCCAGCACCCCGACTAGCGGGACCCCAACAGATACGCAGTATTTT.

This chain uses TRBV29-1 with TRBJ2-1; a possible D gene is TRBD2 (6 bases). The CDR3 loop spans 12 amino acids. The V gene lost 4 bases and the J gene lost 8 bases, with 12 bases spanning the gap. The germline gives CDR1 SQVTM, CDR2 ANQGSEA. CDR3 amino acids: CSVGLVTDEQFF. The CDR3 DNA sequence: TGCAGCGTTGGACTAGTTACCGATGAGCAGTTCTTC.

This chain links TRBV19 with TRBJ1-5; 9 nucleotides line up with TRBD1. The CDR3 loop spans 16 amino acids. Germline CDR1 LNHDA, CDR2 SQIVND (reference sequence). V was pared by 5 bases and J by 0 bases, with 5 bases of the junction left unmatched. CDR3 residues: CASSSGTGYSNQPQHF. CDR3 coding DNA: TGTGCCAGTAGTTCGGGGACAGGGTATAGCAATCAGCCCCAGCATTTT.

This chain connects TRBV11-2 to TRBJ2-7; 12 bases map to TRBD2. The CDR3 has 13 residues. CDR1 is SGHAT and CDR2 is FQNNGV in the germline V gene. The trim removed 5 bases at V and 7 bases at J, leaving 3 bases unmatched. The CDR3 here is CASSLAGGKEQYF. DNA for the CDR3: TGTGCCAGCAGCCTAGCGGGAGGGAAAGAGCAGTACTTC.

The chain joins TRBV28 to TRBJ1-2; TRBD1 might be the D (5 bases). The CDR3 is 16 amino acids. Germline V CDR1 and CDR2: MDHEN, SYDVKM. V was pared by 3 bases and J by 4 bases, with 18 bases between. CDR3 nucleotide sequence: TGTGCCAGCAGTTTCGGCAGGGAACGGTTAGGCTATGGCTACACCTTC. It specifies CASSFGRERLGYGYTF.

The count of this clone is one. The gene calls are TRBV27 and TRBJ1-2; 7 bases are shared with TRBD1. Losses at the gene ends were 7 bases for V and 4 bases for J; bases not matched to a gene: 15. The CDR3 is 16 amino acids. Germline lookup yields CDR1 MNHEY and CDR2 SMNVEV (reference sequence). The chain's CDR3 is CASTQFSAGTVYGYTF. The CDR3 DNA reads as TGTGCCAGCACACAGTTTAGTGCCGGGACAGTCTATGGCTACACCTTC.

This clone showed up just once. The V call is TRBV29-1, the J call TRBJ2-7; the match to TRBD2 covers 14 bases. The germline V gene has CDR1 SQVTM and CDR2 ANQGSEA. V lost 4 bases and J lost 1; bases outside the gene matches: 6. This CDR3 spans 16 amino acids. The CDR3 sequence is CSVAGTSGRPSYEQYF. CDR3 coding DNA: TGCAGCGTTGCCGGGACTAGCGGGAGACCGTCCTACGAGCAGTACTTC.

V gene TRBV30 combines with J gene TRBJ1-4; no clear D. In germline, CDR1 is GTSNPN, CDR2 SVGIG (reference sequence). The CDR3 length is 13 residues. Trimming took off 3 bases at V and 4 bases at J, with 9 bases between the two ends. Written as DNA, the CDR3 is TGTGCCTGGAGAAAATTCGGTAATGAAAAACTGTTTTTT. Protein: CAWRKFGNEKLFF.

V is TRBV5-4 and J is TRBJ1-1, with D maybe TRBD1 (6 bases). Germline V gene sequence: CDR1 SGHNT, CDR2 YYREEE (reference sequence). The V gene lost 0 bases and the J gene lost 4 bases, with 13 bases spanning the gap. This CDR3 comprises 15 residues. CDR3 bases: TGTGCCAGCAGCTTGGTAAGGGGACATTCCACTGAAGCTTTCTTT. Translating it yields CASSLVRGHSTEAFF.

The chain is built from TRBV30 and TRBJ2-7, with TRBD2 as a possible D gene (6 bases). With 2 bases removed from V and 3 bases from J, the gap between germline ends came to 11 bases. The length of the CDR3 is 13 residues. Germline-derived CDR1 and CDR2 are GTSNPN and SVGIG (reference sequence). The CDR3 DNA reads TGTGCCTGGAGTCGGGGGACGGACTACGAGCAGTACTTC. It codes for CAWSRGTDYEQYF.

The rearrangement joins TRBV19 to TRBJ1-4, with 8 bases identical to TRBD1. With V trimmed by 7 bases and J by 5 bases, 6 bases remained unmatched. CDR3 length: 14 residues. The germline V gene encodes CDR1 LNHDA and CDR2 SQIVND (reference sequence). For the CDR3, the DNA is TGTGCCAGTACCCGGACAGGGCGCAATGAAAAACTGTTTTTT. This translates into CASTRTGRNEKLFF.

Here the CDR3 DNA reads TGTGCCAGCAGCCATGGGACAGAAGAGACCCAGTACTTC. Amino acid sequence: CASSHGTEETQYF. The rearrangement links TRBV13 to TRBJ2-5; 7 bases line up with TRBD1. Germline-derived CDR1 and CDR2 are PRHDT and FYEKMQ (reference sequence). Trimming removed 5 bases from V and 3 bases from J; junction bases left unmatched: 3. The CDR3 has 13 amino acids.

Only a few counts were recorded for this clone. The chain links TRBV19 to TRBJ2-3; 9 bases agree with TRBD2. The V segment lost 6 bases and the J segment 6 bases; nucleotides outside the gene matches: 4. The germline gives CDR1 LNHDA, CDR2 SQIVND (reference sequence). The CDR3 sequence is 13 residues long. The CDR3 reads CASRPGTSDTQYF. CDR3 coding DNA: TGTGCCAGTAGACCTGGGACTAGCGATACGCAGTATTTT. Filled out from reference TRBV19 and TRBJ2-3, the complete variable domain reads DGGITQSPKYLFRKEGQNVTLSCEQNLNHDAMYWYRQDPGQGLRLIYYSQIVNDFQKGDIAEGYSVSREKKESFPLTVTSAQKNPTAFYLCASRPGTSDTQYFGPGTRLTVL.

A few counts support this clone. The chain employs TRBV2 and TRBJ1-5; 11 positions agree with TRBD1. The CDR3 is 16 residues long. V lost 6 bases and J lost 2; bases outside the gene matches: 6. Germline CDR1 and CDR2: SNHLY and FYNNEI. The CDR3 sequence is CASRRGTGGRNQPQHF. The DNA for the CDR3 is TGTGCCAGCAGGCGAGGGACAGGGGGTCGCAATCAGCCCCAGCATTTT.

The rearrangement uses TRBV4-2 and TRBJ2-7; 7 nucleotides align to TRBD1. Germline V gene data show CDR1 as LGHNA and CDR2 as YNFKEQ. The CDR3 runs to 13 residues. V dropped 4 bases and J dropped 6; count of bases not matched to a gene: 6. This CDR3 reads CASSRLAGGEQYF. CDR3 sequence (DNA): TGTGCCAGCAGCCGACTCGCAGGGGGCGAGCAGTACTTC.

The genes are TRBV28 and TRBJ1-5; tentative D call: TRBD1 (6 bases). Germline lookup yields CDR1 MDHEN and CDR2 SYDVKM. This CDR3 contains 17 residues. Trimming pared 3 bases from V and 2 bases from J, leaving 17 bases between. The chain's CDR3 is CASSFRSGEGGNQPQHF. The CDR3 region has the DNA TGTGCCAGCAGTTTCAGATCAGGGGAGGGAGGCAATCAGCCCCAGCATTTT.

The chain couples TRBV5-6 to TRBJ2-7; 8 nucleotides match TRBD2. The CDR3 totals 19 residues. In germline, CDR1 is SGHDT, CDR2 YYEEEE. V lost 0 bases to trimming and J lost 3 bases; unmatched junction nucleotides: 17. In DNA form, the CDR3 reads TGTGCCAGCAGCTTGGGCACGGAGATAGGCAGGGCGGGGGGCTACGAGCAGTACTTC. This encodes CASSLGTEIGRAGGYEQYF.

The gene calls are TRBV19 and TRBJ2-2; no firm D call. The CDR3 runs to 12 residues. The germline V gene encodes CDR1 LNHDA and CDR2 SQIVND (reference sequence). The germline V and J ends were trimmed by 10 bases and 6 bases, with 12 bases remaining between them. CDR3 residues: CATLSYPGELFF. The CDR3 bases are TGTGCCACTTTGAGTTACCCCGGGGAGCTGTTTTTT. Full variable domain (remainder filled in from reference TRBV19 and TRBJ2-2): DGGITQSPKYLFRKEGQNVTLSCEQNLNHDAMYWYRQDPGQGLRLIYYSQIVNDFQKGDIAEGYSVSREKKESFPLTVTSAQKNPTAFYLCATLSYPGELFFGEGSRLTVL.

The chain uses TRBV7-9 and TRBJ2-7; D is perhaps TRBD1 (6 bases). From germline, CDR1 is SEHNR and CDR2 FQNEAQ (reference sequence). Trimming took 5 bases from V and 2 from J, leaving 13 bases between them. The CDR3 consists of 14 residues. The CDR3 coding sequence is TGTGCCAGCAGCCTACCGGACAGAACCTACGAGCAGTACTTC. Its translation is CASSLPDRTYEQYF.

The chain has TRBV10-1 and TRBJ2-6, with D unclear. The germline V and J ends were trimmed by 7 bases and 0 bases, with 10 bases remaining between them. This CDR3 spans 15 amino acids. Germline-derived CDR1 and CDR2 are WNHNN and SYGVQD (reference sequence). The CDR3 region is CASITHPSGANVLTF. CDR3 coding DNA: TGCGCCAGCATTACACACCCCTCTGGGGCCAACGTCCTGACTTTC.

V and J are TRBV27 and TRBJ1-1; D possibly corresponds to TRBD1 (6 bases). The CDR3 runs 14 residues. The V gene's germline CDR1 is MNHEY and CDR2 SMNVEV (reference sequence). V was pared by 3 bases and J by 4 bases, with 12 bases between. The DNA of the CDR3 is TGTGCCAGCAGTTTGGGGGGGCGTATCACTGAAGCTTTCTTT. It codes for CASSLGGRITEAFF.

The rearrangement links TRBV28 to TRBJ2-7, with a possible D match to TRBD1 (5 bases). The CDR3 is 16 residues long. Germline CDR1 is MDHEN and CDR2 is SYDVKM. Trimming took 4 bases from V and 2 from J, leaving 18 bases between them. The CDR3 DNA sequence: TGTGCCAGCAGTTCCTCCTGGGCAGGGCTTCCCTACGAGCAGTACTTC. It translates to CASSSSWAGLPYEQYF.